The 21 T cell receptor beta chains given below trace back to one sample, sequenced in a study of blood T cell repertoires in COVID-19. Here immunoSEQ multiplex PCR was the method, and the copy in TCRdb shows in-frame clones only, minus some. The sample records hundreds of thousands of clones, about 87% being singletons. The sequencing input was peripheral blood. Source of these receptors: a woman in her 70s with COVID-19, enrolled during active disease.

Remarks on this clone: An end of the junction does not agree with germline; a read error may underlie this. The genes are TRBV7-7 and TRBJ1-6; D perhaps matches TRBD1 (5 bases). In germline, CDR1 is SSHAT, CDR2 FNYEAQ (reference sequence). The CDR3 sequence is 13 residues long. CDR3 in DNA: TGTGCTAGCAGCTTCGGGGGGACTTCACCCCTCCACTTT. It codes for CASSFGGTSPLHF.

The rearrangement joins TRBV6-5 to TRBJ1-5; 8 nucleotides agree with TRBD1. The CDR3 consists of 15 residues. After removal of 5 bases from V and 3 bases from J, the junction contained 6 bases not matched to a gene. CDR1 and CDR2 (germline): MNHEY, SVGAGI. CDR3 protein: CASSPGGGVNQPQHF. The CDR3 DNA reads TGTGCCAGCAGTCCAGGGGGCGGGGTCAATCAGCCCCAGCATTTT.

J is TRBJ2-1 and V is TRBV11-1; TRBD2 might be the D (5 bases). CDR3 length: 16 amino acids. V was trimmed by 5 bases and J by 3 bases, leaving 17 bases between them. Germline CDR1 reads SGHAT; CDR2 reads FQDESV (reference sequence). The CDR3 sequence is CASSRFGVGVYNEQFF. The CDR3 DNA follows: TGTGCCAGCAGCCGTTTTGGTGTCGGGGTCTACAATGAGCAGTTCTTC. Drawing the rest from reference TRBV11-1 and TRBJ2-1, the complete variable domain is EAEVAQSPRYKITEKSQAVAFWCDPISGHATLYWYRQILGQGPELLVQFQDESVVDDSQLPKDRFSAERLKGVDSTLKIQPAELGDSAMYLCASSRFGVGVYNEQFFGPGTRLTVL.

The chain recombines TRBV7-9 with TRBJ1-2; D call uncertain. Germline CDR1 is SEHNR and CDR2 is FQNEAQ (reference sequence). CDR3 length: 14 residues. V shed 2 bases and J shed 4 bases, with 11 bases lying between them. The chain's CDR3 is CASSLLVGFYGYTF. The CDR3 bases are TGTGCCAGCAGCTTATTGGTTGGCTTCTATGGCTACACCTTC. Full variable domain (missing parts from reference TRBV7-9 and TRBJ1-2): DTGVSQNPRHKITKRGQNVTFRCDPISEHNRLYWYRQTLGQGPEFLTYFQNEAQLEKSRLLSDRFSAERPKGSFSTLEIQRTEQGDSAMYLCASSLLVGFYGYTFGSGTRLTVV.

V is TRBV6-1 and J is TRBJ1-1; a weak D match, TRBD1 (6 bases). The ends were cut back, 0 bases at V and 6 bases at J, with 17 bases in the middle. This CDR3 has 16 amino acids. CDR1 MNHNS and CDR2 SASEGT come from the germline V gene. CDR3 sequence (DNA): TGTGCCAGCAGTGAAGCCCAGGGCAGGGGAATCGCTGAAGCTTTCTTT. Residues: CASSEAQGRGIAEAFF.

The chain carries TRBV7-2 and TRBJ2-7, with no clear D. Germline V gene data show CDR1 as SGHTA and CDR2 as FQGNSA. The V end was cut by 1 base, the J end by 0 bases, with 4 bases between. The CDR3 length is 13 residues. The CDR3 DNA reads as TGTGCCAGCAGCTTAGTGGCCTCCTACGAGCAGTACTTC. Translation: CASSLVASYEQYF.

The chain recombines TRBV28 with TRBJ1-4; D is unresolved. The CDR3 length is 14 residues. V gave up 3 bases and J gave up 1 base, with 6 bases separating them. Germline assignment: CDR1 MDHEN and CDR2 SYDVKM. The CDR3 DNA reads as TGTGCCAGCAGTTTCTCAGGAACTAATGAAAAACTGTTTTTT. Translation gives CASSFSGTNEKLFF. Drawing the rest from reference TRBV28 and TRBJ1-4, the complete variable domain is DVKVTQSSRYLVKRTGEKVFLECVQDMDHENMFWYRQDPGLGLRLIYFSYDVKMKEKGDIPEGYSVSREKKERFSLILESASTNQTSMYLCASSFSGTNEKLFFGSGTQLSVL.

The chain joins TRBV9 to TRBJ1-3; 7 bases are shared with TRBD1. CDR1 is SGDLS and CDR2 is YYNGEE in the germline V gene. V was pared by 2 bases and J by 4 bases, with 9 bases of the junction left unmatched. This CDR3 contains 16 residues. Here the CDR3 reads CASSVAGGVGGNTIYF. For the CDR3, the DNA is TGTGCCAGCAGCGTGGCAGGGGGAGTGGGAGGAAACACCATATATTTT.

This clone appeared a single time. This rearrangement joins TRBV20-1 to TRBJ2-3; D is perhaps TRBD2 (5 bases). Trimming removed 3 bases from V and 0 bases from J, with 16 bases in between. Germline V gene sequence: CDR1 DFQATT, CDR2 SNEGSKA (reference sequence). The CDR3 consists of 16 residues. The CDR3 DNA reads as TGCAGTGCTAGTTATGGACTCTCCACTAGCACAGATACGCAGTATTTT. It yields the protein CSASYGLSTSTDTQYF.

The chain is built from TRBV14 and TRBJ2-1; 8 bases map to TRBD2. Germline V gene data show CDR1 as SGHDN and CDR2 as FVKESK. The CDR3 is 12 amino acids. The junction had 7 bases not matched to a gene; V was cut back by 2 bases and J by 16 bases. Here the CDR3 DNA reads TGTGCCAGCAGCCAACAGGCGGGAGGTTCATTCTTC. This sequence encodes CASSQQAGGSFF. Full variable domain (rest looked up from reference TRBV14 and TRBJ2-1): EAGVTQFPSHSVIEKGQTVTLRCDPISGHDNLYWYRRVMGKEIKFLLHFVKESKQDESGMPNNRFLAERTGGTYSTLKVQPAELEDSGVYFCASSQQAGGSFFGPGTRLTVL.

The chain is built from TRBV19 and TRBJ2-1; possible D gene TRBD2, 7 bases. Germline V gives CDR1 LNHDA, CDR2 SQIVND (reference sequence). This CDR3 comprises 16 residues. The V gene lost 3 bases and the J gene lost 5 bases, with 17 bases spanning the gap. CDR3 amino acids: CASSICGGETHNEQFF. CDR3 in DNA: TGTGCCAGTAGTATCTGCGGGGGCGAGACGCACAATGAGCAGTTCTTC.

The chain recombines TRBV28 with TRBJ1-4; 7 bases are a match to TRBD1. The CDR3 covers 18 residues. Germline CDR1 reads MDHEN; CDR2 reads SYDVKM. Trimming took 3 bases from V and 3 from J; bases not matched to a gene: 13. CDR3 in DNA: TGTGCCAGCAGTTTTGAGATACAAGGGGGCGAGGCTAATGAAAAACTGTTTTTT. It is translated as CASSFEIQGGEANEKLFF.

The CDR3 region has the DNA TGTGCCAGCTCACCGGGACAGGGGTACTCTGGCTACACCTTC. Translated: CASSPGQGYSGYTF. The chain recombines TRBV18 with TRBJ1-2; 10 bases map to TRBD1. Looked up from germline, CDR1 is KGHSH and CDR2 is LQKENI. CDR3 length: 14 amino acids. Germline trimming cut 3 bases from V and 7 bases from J; bases unmatched to any gene: 5.

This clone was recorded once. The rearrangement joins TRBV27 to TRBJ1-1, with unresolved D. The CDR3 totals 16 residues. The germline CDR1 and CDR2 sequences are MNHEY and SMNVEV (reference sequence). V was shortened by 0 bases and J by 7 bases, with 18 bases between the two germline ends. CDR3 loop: CASSLSYAGLNGEAFF. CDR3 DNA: TGTGCCAGCAGTTTATCGTATGCGGGATTAAACGGTGAAGCTTTCTTT.

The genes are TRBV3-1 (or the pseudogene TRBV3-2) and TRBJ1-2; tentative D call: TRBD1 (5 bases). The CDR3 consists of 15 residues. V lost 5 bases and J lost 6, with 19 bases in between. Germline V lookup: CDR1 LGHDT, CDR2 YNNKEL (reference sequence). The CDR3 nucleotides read TGTGCCAGCAGCTCGCAGGTTCAGCGGGGGGATGGCTACACCTTC. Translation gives CASSSQVQRGDGYTF.

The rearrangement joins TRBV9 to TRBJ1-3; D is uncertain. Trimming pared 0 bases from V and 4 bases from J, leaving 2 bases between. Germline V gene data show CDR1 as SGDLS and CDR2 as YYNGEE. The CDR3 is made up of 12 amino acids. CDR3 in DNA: TGTGCCAGCAGCGTAGCGGGAAACACCATATATTTT. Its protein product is CASSVAGNTIYF.

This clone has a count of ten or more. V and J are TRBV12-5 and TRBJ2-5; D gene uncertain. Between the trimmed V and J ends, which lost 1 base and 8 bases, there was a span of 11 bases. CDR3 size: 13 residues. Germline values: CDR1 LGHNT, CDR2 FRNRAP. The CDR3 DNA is TGTGCTAGTGGTTTGGGTGGGCTTGACACCCAGTACTTC. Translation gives CASGLGGLDTQYF.

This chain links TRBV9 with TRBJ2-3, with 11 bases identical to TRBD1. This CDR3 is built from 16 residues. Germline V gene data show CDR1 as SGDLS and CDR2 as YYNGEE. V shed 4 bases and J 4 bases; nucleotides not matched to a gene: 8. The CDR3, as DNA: TGTGCCAGCAGCCCCTGGACAGGGGGCATCGCAGATACGCAGTATTTT. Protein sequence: CASSPWTGGIADTQYF. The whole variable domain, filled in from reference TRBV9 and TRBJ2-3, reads DSGVTQTPKHLITATGQRVTLRCSPRSGDLSVYWYQQSLDQGLQFLIQYYNGEERAKGNILERFSAQQFPDLHSELNLSSLELGDSALYFCASSPWTGGIADTQYFGPGTRLTVL.

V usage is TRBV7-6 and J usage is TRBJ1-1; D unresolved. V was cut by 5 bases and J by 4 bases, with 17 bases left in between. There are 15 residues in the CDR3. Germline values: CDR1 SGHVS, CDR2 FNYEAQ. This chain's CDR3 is CASSPLANRGTEAFF. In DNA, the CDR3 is TGTGCCAGCAGCCCCCTGGCTAACCGAGGCACTGAAGCTTTCTTT.

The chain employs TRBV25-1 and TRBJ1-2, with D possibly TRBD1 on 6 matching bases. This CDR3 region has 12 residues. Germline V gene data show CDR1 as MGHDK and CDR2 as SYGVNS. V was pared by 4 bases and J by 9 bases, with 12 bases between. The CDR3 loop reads CASSAQGVSYTF. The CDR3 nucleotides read TGTGCCAGCAGTGCACAGGGAGTGAGCTACACCTTC.

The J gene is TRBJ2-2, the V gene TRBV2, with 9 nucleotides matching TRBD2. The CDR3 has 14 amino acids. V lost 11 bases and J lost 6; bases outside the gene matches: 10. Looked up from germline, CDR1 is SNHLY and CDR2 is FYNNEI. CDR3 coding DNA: TGTGCCGTCCTAGCGGGAAGGTATTCCGGGGAGCTGTTTTTT. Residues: CAVLAGRYSGELFF.